The TCR beta chain described here comes from a study of cytomegalovirus exposure and HLA in healthy donors. Data came from immunoSEQ multiplex PCR; TCRdb stores just in-frame clones and leaves some out. Found here are almost 75,000 clones, around 85% of them singletons; the top ten hold under 3.5%. This CDR3 has 14 residues. V was clipped by 4 bases and J by 5 bases; unmatched bases: 4. CDR1 is SGHVS, CDR2 FQNEAQ, per germline. This rearrangement joins TRBV7-8 to TRBJ2-7, with 11 bases lining up with TRBD1. The sequenced sample consisted of PBMCs. This TCR derives from a man younger than 40 in good health and CMV-seronegative. CDR3 in amino acids: CASSSRTGGHEQYF. The CDR3 DNA sequence: TGTGCCAGCAGCTCAAGGACAGGGGGCCACGAGCAGTACTTC.